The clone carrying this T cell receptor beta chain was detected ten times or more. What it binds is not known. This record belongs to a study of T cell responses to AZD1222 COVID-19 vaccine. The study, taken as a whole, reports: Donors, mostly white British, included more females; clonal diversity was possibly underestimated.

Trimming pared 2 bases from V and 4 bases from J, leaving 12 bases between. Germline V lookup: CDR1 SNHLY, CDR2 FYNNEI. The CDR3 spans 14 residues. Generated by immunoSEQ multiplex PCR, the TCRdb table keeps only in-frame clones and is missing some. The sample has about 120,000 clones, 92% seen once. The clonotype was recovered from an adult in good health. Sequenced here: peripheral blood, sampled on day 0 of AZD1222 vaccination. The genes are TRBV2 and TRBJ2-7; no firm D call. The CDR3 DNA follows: TGTGCCAGCAGTGAAAGTAACAGACCTTACGAGCAGTACTTC. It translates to CASSESNRPYEQYF.